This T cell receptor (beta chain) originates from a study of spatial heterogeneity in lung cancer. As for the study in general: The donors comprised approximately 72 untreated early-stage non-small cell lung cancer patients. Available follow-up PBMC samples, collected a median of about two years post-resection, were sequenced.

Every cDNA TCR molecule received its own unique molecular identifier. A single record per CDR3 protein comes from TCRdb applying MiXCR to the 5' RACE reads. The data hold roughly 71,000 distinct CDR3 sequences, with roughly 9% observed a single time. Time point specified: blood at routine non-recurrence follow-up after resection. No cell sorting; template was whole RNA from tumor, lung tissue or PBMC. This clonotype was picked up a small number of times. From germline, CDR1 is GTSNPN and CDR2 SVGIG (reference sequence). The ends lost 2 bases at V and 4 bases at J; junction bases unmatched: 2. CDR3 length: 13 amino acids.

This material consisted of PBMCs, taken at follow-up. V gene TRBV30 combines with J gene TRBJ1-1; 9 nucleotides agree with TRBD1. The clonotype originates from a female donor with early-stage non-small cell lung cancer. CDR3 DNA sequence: TGTGCCTGGAGTAAGACAGGGGGCACTGAAGCTTTCTTT. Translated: CAWSKTGGTEAFF.